Included here is one T cell receptor beta chain sequence, with context. This entry belongs to a study of type 1 regulatory T cells. Across the whole study: T-allo10 is a Tr1-enriched, alloantigen-specific CD4 T cell product made in vitro.

The length of the CDR3 is 13 residues. Germline V gives CDR1 SGHRS, CDR2 YFSETQ. Trimming stripped 4 bases from V and 7 bases from J, with 12 bases between. TCRdb analysed the reads with MiXCR anew, one entry per CDR3 protein. The sample gives some 90,000 distinct CDR3 sequences, roughly 31% of which show up once; roughly 2.4% is in the top ten. This receptor was identified in a human donor in good health. Material: CD4+ T cells, either the whole sample or a sorted fraction (not recorded which). The gene calls are TRBV5-1 and TRBJ2-1; D is ambiguous. CDR3 nucleotide sequence: TGCGCCAGCAGCCTAGACACCGCGAATGAGCAGTTCTTC. This codes for CASSLDTANEQFF.